These T cell receptor beta chains were read from a single sample in a study of beta chain features in type 1 diabetes. Using immunoSEQ multiplex PCR, the repertoire was profiled, and TCRdb retains in-frame clones only, with some absent. The sample has 300,000 to 350,000 clones, 8% seen once. Sample: central memory CD4+ T cells from blood. The source of these receptors is a young woman in good health. Both conserved end residues are trimmed from each CDR3. The order of the fields is V gene, clone size, J gene, D gene, CDR3 protein. A D gene is named only where the DNA matches it firmly. Not all rows give a size; the values are once, few, many and, for expanded clones, a class.

TRBV5-4	.	TRBJ2-5	TRBD1	ASSRDRREQY
TRBV7-3	few	TRBJ2-1	.	ASSLVPYNEQF
TRBV5-1	.	TRBJ1-2	.	ASSLGQNYGYT
TRBV7-2	.	TRBJ1-1	.	ASSLIQDTEAF
TRBV7-8	many	TRBJ2-5	TRBD1	ASSFLGQGMETQY
TRBV4-3	.	TRBJ2-1	TRBD2	ASSRGTGTRVNEQF
TRBV15	few	TRBJ2-3	.	ATSGEDPAAAY
TRBV5-4	many	TRBJ2-1	.	ASSSWQGSNEQF
TRBV7-9	.	TRBJ2-7	.	ASTRDQGGYYEQY
TRBV7-2	few	TRBJ2-5	TRBD1	ASLSGGRETQY